The 9 T cell receptor beta chains reported below all come from one sample, sequenced in a study of blood T cell repertoires in COVID-19 (dated by TCRdb to about 2020). Libraries came from the immunoSEQ multiplex PCR assay. What TCRdb holds here is the immuneACCESS table cut down to in-frame rearrangements. Part of the clones is not present; checked against another copy, under half of the missing clones reflect an unresolved V gene, and the others are unexplained. In this sample the table shows over 65,000 clones, more than 80% of which occur a single time. The top ten hold about 26% of the sample. Specimen: peripheral blood. All receptors come from a man between 45 and 60 years old with active or convalescent COVID-19.

A single count supports this clone. The V and J genes are TRBV4-1 and TRBJ2-7, with D hard to call. Trimming stripped 3 bases from V and 2 bases from J, with 23 bases between. CDR3 length: 18 residues. The germline V gene encodes CDR1 MGHRA and CDR2 YSYEKL. CDR3 region: CASSQVMGQARTPYEQYF. The CDR3 DNA reads as TGCGCCAGCAGCCAGGTGATGGGCCAGGCTCGAACCCCCTACGAGCAGTACTTC.

Here the CDR3 DNA reads TGTGCCAGCAGCTTAGTGGGAGGGGAGCAGTACTTC. Its protein is CASSLVGGEQYF. The genes are TRBV13 and TRBJ2-7; 7 bases fit TRBD2. The CDR3 runs 12 residues. Looked up from germline, CDR1 is PRHDT and CDR2 is FYEKMQ (reference sequence). Losses at the gene ends were 1 base for V and 7 bases for J; bases not matched to a gene: 1.

The chain recombines TRBV6-5 with TRBJ1-6, with 10 bases lining up with TRBD1. This CDR3 spans 16 amino acids. CDR1 is MNHEY and CDR2 is SVGAGI in the germline V gene. V gave up 4 bases and J gave up 10 bases; unmatched junction bases: 10. The CDR3 reads CASSSSGTGVQSPLHF. The CDR3 region has the DNA TGTGCCAGCAGTTCCTCCGGGACAGGGGTACAGTCACCCCTCCACTTT.

The J gene is TRBJ2-2, the V gene TRBV5-4, with D maybe TRBD1 (6 bases). The CDR3 totals 16 residues. V lost 4 bases and J lost 7, with 20 bases in between. CDR1 and CDR2 from the germline V gene are SGHNT and YYREEE (reference sequence). The CDR3 region is CASSMRQALRGGELFF. In DNA form, the CDR3 reads TGTGCCAGCAGCATGAGACAGGCACTCCGAGGCGGGGAGCTGTTTTTT.

The chain has TRBV5-1 and TRBJ1-1; D is undetermined. The CDR3 runs to 15 residues. CDR1 and CDR2 from the germline V gene are SGHRS and YFSETQ. V was clipped by 2 bases and J by 1 base, with 12 bases between them. The CDR3, as DNA: TGCGCCAGCAGCTTCTATTTCCCCGGGAACACTGAAGCTTTCTTT. Translated, it gives CASSFYFPGNTEAFF.

The J gene is TRBJ1-3, the V gene TRBV9, with TRBD1 matching over 9 bases. From germline, CDR1 is SGDLS and CDR2 YYNGEE. The CDR3 covers 16 residues. The ends lost 2 bases at V and 0 bases at J; junction bases unmatched: 3. Here the CDR3 reads CASSVGTGTSGNTIYF. CDR3 nucleotides: TGTGCCAGCAGCGTTGGGACAGGGACCTCTGGAAACACCATATATTTT.

The chain employs TRBV5-1 and TRBJ1-4, with 12 positions matching TRBD1. V shed 3 bases, J shed 5 bases, and the junction held 11 bases outside the gene matches. Germline V lookup: CDR1 SGHRS, CDR2 YFSETQ. The length of the CDR3 is 18 residues. CDR3 sequence reads: CASSSGTGGAGRNEKLFF. CDR3 coding DNA: TGCGCCAGCAGCTCCGGGACAGGGGGCGCGGGCCGGAATGAAAAACTGTTTTTT.

The chain employs TRBV28 and TRBJ1-6; perhaps TRBD1 as D (5 bases). V shed 6 bases and J shed 5 bases, with 8 bases lying between them. The CDR3 totals 13 residues. Germline loops: CDR1 MDHEN, CDR2 SYDVKM. The CDR3 loop is CASRGRDNSPLHF. CDR3 coding DNA: TGTGCCAGCAGGGGGCGCGATAATTCACCCCTCCACTTT.

In this sample, this clone turned up a few times. The rearrangement uses TRBV10-1 and TRBJ2-2; D remains unclear. The germline V gene encodes CDR1 WNHNN and CDR2 SYGVQD (reference sequence). The germline V and J ends were trimmed by 5 bases and 12 bases, with 7 bases remaining between them. The CDR3 contains 10 residues. CDR3 protein: CASSMRKLFF. CDR3 bases: TGCGCCAGCAGTATGAGGAAGCTGTTTTTT.